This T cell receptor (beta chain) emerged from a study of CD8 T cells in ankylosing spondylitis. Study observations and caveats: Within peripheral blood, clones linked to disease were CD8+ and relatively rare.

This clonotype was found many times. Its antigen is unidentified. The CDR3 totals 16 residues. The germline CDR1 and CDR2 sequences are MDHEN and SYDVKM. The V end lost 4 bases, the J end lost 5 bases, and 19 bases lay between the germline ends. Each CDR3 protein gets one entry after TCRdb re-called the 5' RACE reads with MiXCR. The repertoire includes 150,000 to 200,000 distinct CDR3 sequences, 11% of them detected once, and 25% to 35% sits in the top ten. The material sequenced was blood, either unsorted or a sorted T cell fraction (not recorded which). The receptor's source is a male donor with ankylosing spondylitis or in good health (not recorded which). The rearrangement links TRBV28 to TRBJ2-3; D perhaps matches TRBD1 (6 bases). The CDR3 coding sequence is TGTGCCAGCAGTTCTACAGGGAATGTATGGGGAGATACGCAGTATTTT. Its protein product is CASSSTGNVWGDTQYF.